This T cell receptor (beta chain) stems from a study of shared clonotypes between healthy human individuals. Study as a whole: Contributing individuals were a couple of females and a few males aged 18 to 49.

The study separated CD4+ cells into CD45RA+ naive and CD45RA-negative memory subsets. This table comes from immunoSEQ multiplex PCR, and its TCRdb copy is limited to in-frame clones, with some not included. The sample gives approximately 980,000 clones, around three quarters of which show up once; nearly 1.5% is in the top ten. Trimming pared 6 bases from V and 12 bases from J, leaving 15 bases between. The length of the CDR3 is 12 residues. Germline V lookup: CDR1 LGHNA, CDR2 YNFKEQ. Specimen: memory CD4+ T cells sorted from blood. Subset defined: CD45RA-negative fraction. The V call is TRBV4-2, the J call TRBJ2-1; the D is unclear. The clonotype originates from a man aged 18 to 30 in good health. CDR3 nucleotide sequence: TGTGCCAGCAGAATACCTGAACCATGGCAGTTCTTC. Translating it yields CASRIPEPWQFF.